One sample yielded the 32 T cell receptor beta chains listed below, sequenced in a study of T cell repertoires in cytomegalovirus infection. Antigens of these TCRs are unknown. MiXCR, applied by TCRdb to the reads, yields one record per CDR3 protein. The sample lists approximately 600,000 distinct CDR3 sequences; over 35% were seen once. This sample comprised cultured PBMCs, obtained from culture after CMV antigen stimulation. These receptors were obtained from a human donor in good health (CMV status not recorded). Some clones in this sample may be carry-over from other donors' samples.

The chain links TRBV7-6 to TRBJ2-1; 9 bases are a match to TRBD2. Per germline, CDR1 SGHVS and CDR2 FNYEAQ. Germline trimming cut 2 bases from V and 8 bases from J; bases unmatched to any gene: 16. CDR3 length: 18 amino acids. CDR3 sequence: CASSLKLAGSFLADEQFF. In DNA form, the CDR3 reads TGTGCCAGCAGCTTAAAGCTAGCGGGATCTTTTTTGGCGGATGAGCAGTTCTTC.

The V and J genes are TRBV7-9 and TRBJ2-3; perhaps TRBD2 as D (6 bases). CDR3 length equals 14 residues. From germline, CDR1 is SEHNR and CDR2 FQNEAQ (reference sequence). Deletions cut 6 bases from V and 7 bases from J, with 17 bases between. The CDR3 DNA reads as TGTGCCAGCAGGCGGGACCCGCGAGGGTATACGCAGTATTTT. It specifies CASRRDPRGYTQYF.

The genes are TRBV7-2 and TRBJ2-7; D is perhaps TRBD2 (6 bases). V was shortened by 1 base and J by 3 bases, with 16 bases between the two germline ends. CDR1 is SGHTA, CDR2 FQGNSA, per germline. This CDR3 contains 16 residues. CDR3 in DNA: TGTGCCAGCAGCTTAGGTAGGGGCGGGGTGAACTACGAGCAGTACTTC. It yields the protein CASSLGRGGVNYEQYF. The whole variable domain, filled in from reference TRBV7-2 and TRBJ2-7, reads GAGVSQSPSNKVTEKGKDVELRCDPISGHTALYWYRQSLGQGLEFLIYFQGNSAPDKSGLPSDRFSAERTGGSVSTLTIQRTQQEDSAVYLCASSLGRGGVNYEQYFGPGTRLTVT.

The CDR3 reads CASSNSGSRANEQFF. Written as DNA, the CDR3 is TGTGCCAGCAGCAATAGCGGGAGTCGGGCCAATGAGCAGTTCTTC. The chain joins TRBV7-2 to TRBJ2-1, with TRBD2 identical over 9 bases. The CDR3 is 15 amino acids. The V gene end was trimmed by 5 bases and the J gene end by 6 bases; junction bases not matched to a gene: 8. CDR1 SGHTA and CDR2 FQGNSA come from the germline V gene.

In its sample, this clonotype was seen a few times. This chain links TRBV11-2 with TRBJ1-6, with 12 bases identical to TRBD1. With 5 bases clipped from V and 9 bases from J, the junction kept 14 bases outside the gene matches. Germline CDR1 reads SGHAT; CDR2 reads FQNNGV. The CDR3 has 18 amino acids. The CDR3 DNA reads as TGTGCCAGCAGCCCATCCGGGACAGGGGGCGCGGGTGGTTCACCCCTCCACTTT. Its translation is CASSPSGTGGAGGSPLHF.

This clonotype was picked up one time. The chain employs TRBV23-1 and TRBJ2-7; D is perhaps TRBD1 (6 bases). TRBV23-1 counts as an open reading frame of uncertain function. The germline V and J ends were trimmed by 3 bases and 2 bases, with 14 bases remaining between them. This CDR3 region has 15 residues. CDR3 coding DNA: TGCGCCAGCAGTCAGCGGACAGCAGAAGCCTACGAGCAGTACTTC. Translated, it gives CASSQRTAEAYEQYF.

This chain uses TRBV20-1 with TRBJ2-7; D remains ambiguous. Trimming removed 3 bases from V and 3 bases from J, with 12 bases in between. CDR3 length equals 13 residues. Germline V gene lookup returns CDR1 DFQATT and CDR2 SNEGSKA (reference sequence). The CDR3 spells CSASEGSLYEQYF. The CDR3 DNA is TGCAGTGCTAGTGAAGGGTCCCTCTACGAGCAGTACTTC.

The chain uses TRBV30 and TRBJ1-2; the D gene is possibly TRBD1 (5 bases). V was pared by 3 bases and J by 0 bases, with 8 bases between. Germline V gene data show CDR1 as GTSNPN and CDR2 as SVGIG (reference sequence). This CDR3 is 13 amino acids long. The CDR3 DNA reads as TGTGCCTGGAGCGTAGGGGCTAACTATGGCTACACCTTC. It encodes CAWSVGANYGYTF. The variable domain in full, with the rest retrieved from reference TRBV30 and TRBJ1-2, is SQTIHQWPATLVQPVGSPLSLECTVEGTSNPNLYWYRQAAGRGLQLLFYSVGIGQISSEVPQNLSASRPQDRQFILSSKKLLLSDSGFYLCAWSVGANYGYTFGSGTRLTVV.

This clonotype occurred a few times. The gene calls are TRBV4-2 and TRBJ2-3, with 10 bases aligning to TRBD2. With 0 bases clipped from V and 2 bases from J, the junction kept 8 bases outside the gene matches. CDR3 length equals 18 residues. Per the germline V gene, CDR1 is LGHNA and CDR2 is YNFKEQ. The CDR3 loop is CASSQEQRGGGNTDTQYF. The CDR3 DNA reads as TGTGCCAGCAGCCAAGAACAGCGGGGGGGCGGTAACACAGATACGCAGTATTTT.

This sequence joins TRBV7-8 and TRBJ2-2; D is possibly TRBD1 (7 bases). V shed 5 bases and J shed 0 bases, with 16 bases lying between them. The CDR3 is made up of 17 amino acids. Per germline, CDR1 SGHVS and CDR2 FQNEAQ. CDR3 protein: CASSLKRGTANTGELFF. For the CDR3, the DNA is TGTGCCAGCAGCCTCAAACGGGGGACAGCGAACACCGGGGAGCTGTTTTTT.

V gene TRBV11-2 combines with J gene TRBJ2-7; TRBD1 matches 12 bases. Per the germline V gene, CDR1 is SGHAT and CDR2 is FQNNGV. The CDR3 consists of 14 residues. V lost 6 bases and J lost 4; bases outside the gene matches: 4. The CDR3 sequence is CASSGTGGAYEQYF. The CDR3 DNA reads TGTGCCAGCAGTGGGACAGGGGGCGCTTACGAGCAGTACTTC. Drawing the rest from reference TRBV11-2 and TRBJ2-7, the complete variable domain is EAGVAQSPRYKIIEKRQSVAFWCNPISGHATLYWYQQILGQGPKLLIQFQNNGVVDDSQLPKDRFSAERLKGVDSTLKIQPAKLEDSAVYLCASSGTGGAYEQYFGPGTRLTVT.

This chain joins TRBV15 and TRBJ2-2; no clear D gene. The CDR3 is made up of 12 amino acids. The V gene lost 1 base and the J gene lost 7 bases, with 4 bases spanning the gap. Germline V gene data show CDR1 as LNHNV and CDR2 as YYDKDF (reference sequence). The DNA of the CDR3 is TGTGCCACCAGCAGAGCCCACGGGGAGCTGTTTTTT. Its protein product is CATSRAHGELFF.

The sample holds many counts of this clonotype. The V gene is TRBV7-2, the J gene TRBJ1-1; D is undetermined. The CDR3 has 11 residues. With 4 bases removed from V and 3 bases from J, the gap between germline ends came to 3 bases. CDR1 is SGHTA and CDR2 is FQGNSA in the germline V gene. DNA of the CDR3: TGTGCCAGCAGCTCATACACTGAAGCTTTCTTT. Protein product: CASSSYTEAFF.

The V and J genes are TRBV19 and TRBJ1-1, with D unclear. CDR3 length: 13 amino acids. Deletions cut 4 bases from V and 2 bases from J, with 8 bases between. Germline CDR1 LNHDA, CDR2 SQIVND (reference sequence). CDR3 nucleotides: TGTGCCAGTAGTAAATCTGGCAACACTGAAGCTTTCTTT. Translating gives CASSKSGNTEAFF.

There are a few counts of this clonotype. The chain joins TRBV10-3 to TRBJ2-5; D is undetermined. The CDR3 has 15 amino acids. Germline V gene data show CDR1 as ENHRY and CDR2 as SYGVKD. V lost 3 bases, J lost 0 bases, and 11 bases lay in between. The chain's CDR3 is CAISDRSLDQETQYF. In DNA form, the CDR3 reads TGTGCCATCAGTGACCGCAGTCTAGACCAAGAGACCCAGTACTTC.

The chain employs TRBV5-5 and TRBJ2-7; D not resolved. The CDR3 contains 15 residues. V gave up 0 bases and J gave up 3 bases, with 13 bases separating them. CDR1 and CDR2 (germline): SGHKS, YYEKEE (reference sequence). The CDR3 DNA is TGTGCCAGCAGCTTGGAGGACCGCTCCAGCTACGAGCAGTACTTC. Its protein is CASSLEDRSSYEQYF. Full variable domain (rest looked up from reference TRBV5-5 and TRBJ2-7): DAGVTQSPTHLIKTRGQQVTLRCSPISGHKSVSWYQQVLGQGPQFIFQYYEKEERGRGNFPDRFSARQFPNYSSELNVNALLLGDSALYLCASSLEDRSSYEQYFGPGTRLTVT.

This clonotype turned up a few times. The rearrangement links TRBV2 to TRBJ1-5, with D possibly being TRBD1 (5 bases). The CDR3 is 15 amino acids. V lost 8 bases, J lost 1 base, and 15 bases lay in between. The germline CDR1 and CDR2 sequences are SNHLY and FYNNEI. This chain's CDR3 is CASQWGRGSNQPQHF. In nucleotides, the CDR3 is TGTGCCAGCCAATGGGGACGGGGGAGCAATCAGCCCCAGCATTTT. The complete variable domain, with remaining parts taken from reference TRBV2 and TRBJ1-5, reads EPEVTQTPSHQVTQMGQEVILRCVPISNHLYFYWYRQILGQKVEFLVSFYNNEISEKSEIFDDQFSVERPDGSNFTLKIRSTKLEDSAMYFCASQWGRGSNQPQHFGDGTRLSIL.

V gene TRBV7-2 combines with J gene TRBJ2-1; the match to TRBD2 covers 10 bases. The CDR3 has 15 residues. V was clipped by 1 base and J by 7 bases; unmatched bases: 4. Germline CDR1 and CDR2: SGHTA and FQGNSA. This chain's CDR3 is CASSLEAGGVNEQFF. CDR3 bases: TGTGCCAGCAGCTTAGAAGCGGGAGGGGTAAATGAGCAGTTCTTC.

This clonotype was picked up a small number of times. V gene TRBV12-3 or TRBV12-4 combines with J gene TRBJ1-2; TRBD1 aligns across 8 bases. This CDR3 spans 13 amino acids. J was trimmed by 8 bases and V by 5 bases; bases with no gene match: 7. This CDR3 is CASSQGQGRGYTF. CDR3 coding DNA: TGTGCCAGCAGTCAAGGACAGGGACGCGGCTACACCTTC.

The rearrangement uses TRBV19 and TRBJ1-2; D possibly corresponds to TRBD1 (6 bases). This CDR3 is 13 amino acids long. Germline CDR1 LNHDA, CDR2 SQIVND (reference sequence). Deletions cut 6 bases from V and 8 bases from J, with 16 bases between. The CDR3 DNA follows: TGTGCCAGTAGCCGTAACCAGGGGTCCGGCTACACCTTC. Translation gives CASSRNQGSGYTF.

The chain uses TRBV6-1 and TRBJ1-2; tentative D call: TRBD1 (5 bases). CDR1 and CDR2 (germline): MNHNS, SASEGT. This CDR3 contains 17 residues. Trimming shortened V by 3 bases and J by 3 bases, and 20 bases separated the two germline ends. DNA of the CDR3: TGTGCCAGCAGTGATCTCCCGGGACGTAATCCGGACTATGGCTACACCTTC. Protein sequence: CASSDLPGRNPDYGYTF.

This clonotype was counted only a few times. The gene calls are TRBV20-1 and TRBJ2-7, with 9 bases identical to TRBD1. Per germline, CDR1 DFQATT and CDR2 SNEGSKA (reference sequence). The length of the CDR3 is 15 residues. V was pared by 3 bases and J by 0 bases, with 6 bases of the junction left unmatched. The CDR3 loop reads CSARDGTGFSYEQYF. CDR3 DNA sequence: TGCAGTGCTAGGGACGGGACAGGGTTCTCCTACGAGCAGTACTTC.

A few counts support this clonotype. A read error may produce the germline difference seen at one junction end. The chain links TRBV7-2 to TRBJ1-4; TRBD1 is a possible D gene (5 bases). CDR1 SGHTA and CDR2 FQGNSA come from the germline V gene. The CDR3 totals 14 residues. CDR3 region: CSSSSRLGGEKLFF. The CDR3 DNA reads TGTTCCAGCAGCTCCCGGTTGGGGGGTGAAAAACTGTTTTTT.

V usage is TRBV20-1 and J usage is TRBJ2-3; TRBD2 might be the D (5 bases). Germline assignment: CDR1 DFQATT and CDR2 SNEGSKA (reference sequence). The CDR3 has 12 residues. The V end was cut by 5 bases, the J end by 2 bases, with 8 bases between. CDR3 bases: TGCAGTGCTGAGCGGACCACAGATACGCAGTATTTT. The encoded protein is CSAERTTDTQYF.

The gene calls are TRBV27 and TRBJ2-2; TRBD1 or TRBD2 may be the D gene (6 bases each). The ends were cut back, 10 bases at V and 6 bases at J, with 15 bases in the middle. CDR1 is MNHEY, CDR2 SMNVEV, per germline (reference sequence). There are 13 residues in the CDR3. The CDR3 nucleotides are TGTGCCACAACCCTGGGGGGCGCCGGGGAGCTGTTTTTT. Translation: CATTLGGAGELFF.

In this sample, this clonotype turned up a few times. The V and J genes are TRBV6-6 and TRBJ2-7; 8 bases are shared with TRBD2. V lost 0 bases to trimming and J lost 12 bases; unmatched junction nucleotides: 7. Germline V gene data show CDR1 as MNHNY and CDR2 as SVGAGI (reference sequence). This CDR3 has 13 amino acids. CDR3 in DNA: TGTGCCAGCAGTTACTCGGACGGGGGGGAGAGGTACTTC. This codes for CASSYSDGGERYF.

This clonotype was counted a few times. The V and J genes are TRBV4-1 and TRBJ2-1; D tentatively fits TRBD1 or TRBD2 (5 bases each). CDR3 length equals 13 residues. Germline V gene lookup returns CDR1 MGHRA and CDR2 YSYEKL. V lost 5 bases and J 8 bases, leaving 13 bases between the germline ends. As DNA, the CDR3 is TGCGCCAGCAGCGTTCCGGGACGGGATGAGCAGTTCTTC. The encoded protein is CASSVPGRDEQFF.

There are a few counts of this clonotype. V usage is TRBV12-5 and J usage is TRBJ1-5; TRBD1 matches 9 bases. This CDR3 comprises 18 residues. The trim removed 5 bases at V and 7 bases at J, leaving 18 bases unmatched. The germline V gene has CDR1 LGHNT and CDR2 FRNRAP. The CDR3 DNA follows: TGTGCTAGTGGTCCCTCCTTGGTTGGGACAGGGAAGGAGCAGCCCCAGCATTTT. Translating it yields CASGPSLVGTGKEQPQHF. The full variable domain, with the rest looked up from reference TRBV12-5 and TRBJ1-5, is DARVTQTPRHKVTEMGQEVTMRCQPILGHNTVFWYRQTMMQGLELLAYFRNRAPLDDSGMPKDRFSAEMPDATLATLKIQPSEPRDSAVYFCASGPSLVGTGKEQPQHFGDGTRLSIL.

The chain is built from TRBV11-2 and TRBJ2-7; D assignment may be TRBD1 or TRBD2 (6 bases each). Germline CDR1 is SGHAT and CDR2 is FQNNGV. This CDR3 contains 15 residues. V was shortened by 3 bases and J by 2 bases, with 14 bases between the two germline ends. CDR3 sequence reads: CASSFPGDLTYEQYF. The CDR3 nucleotides read TGTGCCAGCAGCTTCCCAGGGGACTTGACCTACGAGCAGTACTTC.

The chain links TRBV7-8 to TRBJ2-7; maybe TRBD1 (5 bases). Trimming removed 1 base from V and 1 base from J, with 20 bases in between. The CDR3 is 18 amino acids. Germline CDR1 SGHVS, CDR2 FQNEAQ. CDR3 nucleotide sequence: TGTGCCAGCAGCTTAGGAGTCTGGGGCTCGGTGAAATCCTACGAGCAGTACTTC. Amino acids: CASSLGVWGSVKSYEQYF.

This clonotype was seen more than once but under ten times. The chain combines TRBV2 with TRBJ2-1, with a possible D match to TRBD2 (6 bases). This CDR3 has 14 residues. Trimming left V 8 bases short and J 4 bases short, with 15 bases between. Germline values: CDR1 SNHLY, CDR2 FYNNEI. The CDR3 reads CASLDTGRYNEQFF. The CDR3 region has the DNA TGTGCCAGCCTTGATACCGGGAGATACAATGAGCAGTTCTTC.

The V call is TRBV7-2, the J call TRBJ2-7, with D possibly called TRBD1 or TRBD2 (5 bases each). The V gene's germline CDR1 is SGHTA and CDR2 FQGNSA. V lost 6 bases, J lost 0 bases, and 21 bases lay in between. The CDR3 length is 17 residues. CDR3 bases: TGTGCCAGCAGTTGGGGCAGGTACGGCACTAGCTCCTACGAGCAGTACTTC. Residues: CASSWGRYGTSSYEQYF.